This T cell receptor (beta chain) was recorded in a study of shared clonotypes between healthy human individuals. In the study overall: CD4 naive and memory got three plates each, CD8 naive two, CD8 memory one. Study outcomes and limitations: Estimated richness was generally greater in naive than memory subsets.

The deep-level immunoSEQ assay was used. Every immunoSEQ plate was one replicate of a subset's evenly spread DNA. Repertoires were generated with immunoSEQ multiplex PCR, while TCRdb's copy carries only in-frame clones and drops some. The table has 850,000 to 1,200,000 clones, approximately 70% seen once; the top ten hold approximately 1.5%. On this clone itself: As yet, its antigen is unknown.

The receptor comes from a man younger than 35 in good health. Sequencing was done on a sample of memory CD4+ T cells sorted from blood. Subset reported: CD45RA-negative fraction.

In DNA, the CDR3 is TGTGCCAGCCGTCCAGACCGAGGAAGAGATACGCAGTATTTT. Residues: CASRPDRGRDTQYF. This chain uses TRBV2 with TRBJ2-3, with D hard to call. CDR1 SNHLY and CDR2 FYNNEI come from the germline V gene. The CDR3 totals 14 residues. Trimming removed 8 bases from V and 5 bases from J, with 17 bases in between.